Presented here are 11 T cell receptor beta chains from one specimen sequenced in a study of shared clonotypes between healthy human individuals. The data were produced by immunoSEQ multiplex PCR, yet TCRdb's version contains in-frame clones alone and is incomplete. This sample has about 2.4 million clones, with 93% found just once. The sample taken for sequencing was naive CD4+ T cells from PBMCs. Subset: CD45RA+ positively selected. The source is a man between 18 and 35 years old in good health. Some clones in this sample may be carry-over from other donors' samples.

The genes are TRBV5-1 and TRBJ1-1; no clear D gene. V was shortened by 2 bases and J by 0 bases, with 11 bases between the two germline ends. CDR3 length: 15 residues. In germline, CDR1 is SGHRS, CDR2 YFSETQ. The CDR3 protein is CASSFTALMNTEAFF. The DNA of the CDR3 is TGCGCCAGCAGCTTTACGGCACTCATGAACACTGAAGCTTTCTTT.

The chain links TRBV2 to TRBJ1-2; no firm D call. This CDR3 spans 15 amino acids. Trimming shortened V by 6 bases and J by 4 bases, and 18 bases separated the two germline ends. Germline CDR1 SNHLY, CDR2 FYNNEI. CDR3 nucleotides: TGTGCCAGCAGAGCTAGGCAGGTCCGACTCTATGGCTACACCTTC. Protein: CASRARQVRLYGYTF.

This chain joins TRBV2 and TRBJ2-1; D might be TRBD2 (5 bases). The CDR3 extends over 15 amino acids. Germline V gene lookup returns CDR1 SNHLY and CDR2 FYNNEI. The V end lost 8 bases, the J end lost 7 bases, and 21 bases lay between the germline ends. CDR3 residues: CASSKSGLDANEQFF. CDR3 nucleotide sequence: TGTGCCAGCTCTAAGAGCGGACTCGACGCGAATGAGCAGTTCTTC.

The rearrangement links TRBV4-2 to TRBJ2-7; 7 bases fit TRBD2. Germline V gene data show CDR1 as LGHNA and CDR2 as YNFKEQ. The CDR3 loop spans 15 amino acids. With V trimmed by 3 bases and J by 2 bases, 7 bases remained unmatched. CDR3 in DNA: TGTGCCAGCAGCCAGAGGGAGGGAGGGCCCTACGAGCAGTACTTC. Its protein product is CASSQREGGPYEQYF.

This clone appeared once. In DNA form, the CDR3 reads TGCGCCAGCAGCCTCACAACAGGGGGCCAACACGGCTACACCTTC. This codes for CASSLTTGGQHGYTF. The rearrangement joins TRBV4-3 to TRBJ1-2; 9 nucleotides line up with TRBD1. CDR1 and CDR2 (germline): LGHNA, YSLEER. Trimming cost V 4 bases and J 8 bases; bases outside gene matches: 11. The CDR3 loop spans 15 amino acids.

Concerning this clone itself: Distinct nucleotide sequences in the sample also encode this CDR3. The chain has TRBV28 and TRBJ1-1, with 8 bases identical to TRBD1. The germline V gene has CDR1 MDHEN and CDR2 SYDVKM. The CDR3 runs to 15 residues. After removal of 5 bases from V and 1 base from J, the junction contained 6 bases not matched to a gene. CDR3 nucleotide sequence: TGTGCCAGCAGTCCTACCGGGACAGGGAACACTGAAGCTTTCTTT. Translating it yields CASSPTGTGNTEAFF.

V gene TRBV4-1 combines with J gene TRBJ1-5; 7 bases are shared with TRBD1. V dropped 0 bases and J dropped 2; count of bases not matched to a gene: 4. Germline assignment: CDR1 MGHRA and CDR2 YSYEKL. The CDR3 is made up of 16 amino acids. The CDR3 DNA is TGCGCCAGCAGCCAAGATACAGGGGTGGGCAATCAGCCCCAGCATTTT. This gives the protein CASSQDTGVGNQPQHF.

This chain connects TRBV28 to TRBJ1-2; D is unresolved. Trimming removed 6 bases from V and 4 bases from J, with 21 bases in between. The CDR3 covers 16 residues. CDR1 and CDR2 from the germline V gene are MDHEN and SYDVKM. CDR3 DNA sequence: TGTGCCAGCAGCTACGGGGTTCGTGGAGTAAGCTATGGCTACACCTTC. Protein product: CASSYGVRGVSYGYTF.

The genes are TRBV30 and TRBJ1-2, with D maybe TRBD1 (6 bases). There are 11 residues in the CDR3. Germline V gives CDR1 GTSNPN, CDR2 SVGIG (reference sequence). Trimming removed 4 bases at V and 7 bases at J, with 10 bases between. CDR3 region: CAWTGGGGYTF. CDR3 DNA: TGTGCCTGGACGGGGGGCGGTGGCTACACCTTC.

As regards this clone: The same CDR3 can be traced to other DNA sequences in this sample. The V and J genes are TRBV18 and TRBJ1-5; 8 positions match TRBD1. Looked up from germline, CDR1 is KGHSH and CDR2 is LQKENI. V was pared by 0 bases and J by 3 bases, with 4 bases of the junction left unmatched. The CDR3 runs 16 residues. CDR3 loop: CASSPPGTGNNQPQHF. The CDR3 DNA sequence: TGTGCCAGCTCACCACCCGGGACAGGAAACAATCAGCCCCAGCATTTT.

The chain has TRBV4-2 and TRBJ2-2; TRBD1 might be the D (6 bases). Trimming left V 7 bases short and J 4 bases short, with 25 bases between. Germline V CDR1 and CDR2: LGHNA, YNFKEQ. The CDR3 extends over 18 amino acids. As DNA, the CDR3 is TGTGCCAGCACCAAACTCATGGGGGCCCCGGCGGCCACCGGGGAGCTGTTTTTT. Its protein product is CASTKLMGAPAATGELFF.